This is a list of T cell receptor beta chains from one sample in a study of blood T cell repertoires in COVID-19. The data were produced by immunoSEQ multiplex PCR, yet TCRdb's version contains in-frame clones alone and is incomplete. The repertoire consists of around 59,000 clones, with over 75% occurring once and the leading ten covering 6.5% to 8.5%. Sequences were obtained from peripheral blood. The receptors shown here come from a man between 60 and 75 years old with acute or convalescent COVID-19. Both conserved end residues are part of each CDR3. A D gene is named only where the DNA matches it firmly. Clone size is stated in some rows and not others, as once, few, many or a class when expanded.

j_call clone_size d_call v_call cdr3_aa cdr3_nt
TRBJ2-7 once . TRBV21-1 CASSKVGGETTYEQYF TGTGCCAGCAGCAAAGTAGGAGGTGAGACGACCTACGAGCAGTACTTC
TRBJ2-1 . TRBD2 TRBV6-5 CASSYGSGGARNEQFF TGTGCCAGCAGTTACGGGAGCGGGGGGGCCCGCAATGAGCAGTTCTTC
TRBJ1-4 . TRBD1 TRBV5-8 CASSLSWTGTNEKLFF TGTGCCAGCAGCTTGTCGTGGACAGGGACTAATGAAAAACTGTTTTTT
TRBJ2-1 . TRBD2 TRBV10-3 CAIQTSGGANNNEQFF TGTGCCATCCAGACTAGCGGGGGGGCGAATAACAATGAGCAGTTCTTC
TRBJ1-4 . TRBD1 TRBV6-6 CASRDRGGTNEKLFF TGTGCCAGCAGGGACAGGGGGGGGACTAATGAAAAACTGTTTTTT
TRBJ1-5 . . TRBV10-1 CASSEGKQGPNQPQHF TGCGCCAGCAGTGAGGGAAAACAGGGACCCAATCAGCCCCAGCATTTT
TRBJ1-1 . . TRBV9 CASSAGGTVGKAFF TGTGCCAGCAGCGCGGGGGGAACGGTCGGGAAAGCTTTCTTT
TRBJ2-1 . . TRBV2 CASSEGRSSYNEQFF TGTGCCAGCAGTGAGGGCCGTAGCTCCTACAATGAGCAGTTCTTC
TRBJ2-3 . TRBD2 TRBV7-2 CASSLARLAGGWDTQYF TGTGCCAGCAGCTTAGCGAGGCTAGCGGGGGGGTGGGATACGCAGTATTTT
TRBJ2-1 once TRBD2 TRBV3-1/TRBV3-2 CASTHLGLAVNEQFF TGTGCCAGCACCCACTTGGGACTAGCGGTCAATGAGCAGTTCTTC
TRBJ1-4 . TRBD1 TRBV5-8 CASSLGQGAGRNEKLFF TGTGCCAGCAGCTTGGGGCAGGGGGCCGGTCGGAATGAAAAACTGTTTTTT
TRBJ2-5 . TRBD2 TRBV6-1 CASSVRLAGGPETQYF TGTGCCAGCAGTGTTAGACTAGCGGGGGGGCCCGAGACCCAGTACTTC
TRBJ2-5 . TRBD2 TRBV5-6 CASSWGGTETQYF TGTGCCAGCAGCTGGGGGGGGACCGAGACCCAGTACTTC
TRBJ2-6 few . TRBV19 CASSDAPGSGANVLTF TGTGCCAGTAGCGATGCCCCGGGCTCTGGGGCCAACGTCCTGACTTTC
TRBJ1-1 . . TRBV7-9 CASSFQAPNTEAFF TGTGCCAGCAGCTTTCAGGCCCCGAACACTGAAGCTTTCTTT
TRBJ2-5 few . TRBV9 CASSVPSRDIEETQYF TGTGCCAGCAGCGTACCTTCCCGGGACATCGAAGAGACCCAGTACTTC
TRBJ2-3 . TRBD2 TRBV3-1/TRBV3-2 CASSQDGPLAGGNTDTQYF TGTGCCAGCAGCCAAGATGGCCCCCTAGCGGGGGGGAACACAGATACGCAGTATTTT
TRBJ2-5 . . TRBV5-1 CASSFSSGEMETQYF TGCGCCAGCAGCTTCTCGTCAGGGGAAATGGAGACCCAGTACTTC
TRBJ2-2 . . TRBV5-1 CASSPSLGSTGELFF TGCGCCAGCAGCCCCTCCCTAGGTTCGACCGGGGAGCTGTTTTTT
TRBJ1-5 few . TRBV28 CASRGGGSGNQPQHF TGTGCCAGCAGGGGAGGGGGTTCTGGCAATCAGCCCCAGCATTTT
TRBJ2-7 once TRBD1 TRBV2 CASSLQGSSYEQYF TGTGCCAGCAGTTTACAGGGGAGCTCCTACGAGCAGTACTTC
TRBJ1-1 . TRBD1 TRBV10-3 CATLDRGQPNTEAFF TGTGCCACTCTGGACAGGGGGCAACCTAACACTGAAGCTTTCTTT
TRBJ2-6 . . TRBV11-1 CASTQRQPSGANVLTF TGTGCCAGCACCCAGAGACAGCCCTCTGGGGCCAACGTCCTGACTTTC
TRBJ2-1 . TRBD2 TRBV2 CASSELASGGDEQFF TGTGCCAGCAGTGAACTAGCTAGCGGTGGCGATGAGCAGTTCTTC
TRBJ2-5 . TRBD1 TRBV10-2 CASSPTGGETQYF TGCGCCAGCAGCCCGACAGGGGGAGAGACCCAGTACTTC
TRBJ1-2 . . TRBV27 CASRDRVYGYTF TGTGCCAGCAGGGACAGAGTCTATGGCTACACCTTC
TRBJ1-6 few . TRBV6-1 CASSENEGFNSPLHF TGTGCCAGCAGTGAAAACGAGGGTTTTAATTCACCCCTCCACTTT
TRBJ2-1 . TRBD2 TRBV19 CASSSRGSGGAFNEQFF TGTGCCAGTAGTTCCCGGGGGAGCGGGGGGGCTTTCAATGAGCAGTTCTTC
TRBJ1-2 once . TRBV12-3/TRBV12-4 CASTEGGASGYTF TGTGCCAGCACCGAGGGGGGGGCGAGTGGCTACACCTTC
TRBJ2-1 . TRBD2 TRBV15 CATMAGGPYNEQFF TGTGCCACCATGGCGGGGGGCCCCTACAATGAGCAGTTCTTC
TRBJ2-3 . . TRBV27 CASSLYGESTDTQYF TGTGCCAGCAGTTTATACGGGGAAAGCACAGATACGCAGTATTTT
TRBJ2-3 . . TRBV1 CTSSFSGGGSTDTQYF TGCACCAGCAGCTTTAGCGGGGGGGGAAGCACAGATACGCAGTATTTT
TRBJ2-1 once TRBD2 TRBV19 CASSMGGTINNEQFF TGTGCCAGTAGTATGGGAGGGACTATAAACAATGAGCAGTTCTTC
TRBJ1-2 . TRBD1 TRBV18 CASSLDRGDGYTF TGTGCCAGCTCACTCGACAGGGGGGATGGCTACACCTTC
TRBJ2-3 . . TRBV18 CASSPGQSADTQYF TGTGCCAGCTCACCAGGACAGAGTGCAGATACGCAGTATTTT
TRBJ2-2 . . TRBV13 CASSPSPGELFF TGTGCCAGCAGCCCCTCCCCCGGGGAGCTGTTTTTT
TRBJ1-2 . TRBD1 TRBV10-1 CASSPGQGISGYTF TGCGCCAGCAGCCCGGGACAGGGGATTTCTGGCTACACCTTC
TRBJ1-1 . . TRBV15 CATSRDLAGDEAFF TGTGCCACCAGCAGAGATTTAGCCGGAGATGAAGCTTTCTTT
TRBJ1-2 . TRBD1 TRBV30 CAWSRWTGKVGYGYTF TGTGCCTGGAGCCGATGGACAGGGAAGGTTGGCTATGGCTACACCTTC
TRBJ1-2 . . TRBV27 CASSLLLGGLYGYTF TGTGCCAGCAGCCTACTTCTGGGTGGGCTCTATGGCTACACCTTC
TRBJ1-6 once TRBD1 TRBV18 CASSFRDRNSPLHF TGTGCCAGCTCATTCCGGGACAGAAATTCACCCCTCCACTTT
TRBJ1-1 few . TRBV30 CASRGNTEAFF TGTGCCAGCAGGGGGAACACTGAAGCTTTCTTT
TRBJ1-5 . . TRBV30 CAWSPSGVPGQPQHF TGTGCCTGGAGTCCGTCCGGGGTACCCGGTCAGCCCCAGCATTTT
TRBJ1-3 . . TRBV9 CASSVMGSQSRRNTIYF TGTGCCAGCAGCGTTATGGGGAGTCAGTCCCGACGAAACACCATATATTTT
TRBJ2-1 . TRBD2 TRBV30 CAWERGRNYNEQFF TGTGCCTGGGAGCGGGGACGAAACTACAATGAGCAGTTCTTC
TRBJ1-6 . TRBD1 TRBV28 CATELMTGGITLHF TGTGCCACCGAACTTATGACAGGGGGTATCACCCTCCACTTT
TRBJ1-2 . TRBD1 TRBV24-1 CATSDGYRGDGYTF TGTGCCACCAGTGATGGATACAGGGGTGATGGCTACACCTTC